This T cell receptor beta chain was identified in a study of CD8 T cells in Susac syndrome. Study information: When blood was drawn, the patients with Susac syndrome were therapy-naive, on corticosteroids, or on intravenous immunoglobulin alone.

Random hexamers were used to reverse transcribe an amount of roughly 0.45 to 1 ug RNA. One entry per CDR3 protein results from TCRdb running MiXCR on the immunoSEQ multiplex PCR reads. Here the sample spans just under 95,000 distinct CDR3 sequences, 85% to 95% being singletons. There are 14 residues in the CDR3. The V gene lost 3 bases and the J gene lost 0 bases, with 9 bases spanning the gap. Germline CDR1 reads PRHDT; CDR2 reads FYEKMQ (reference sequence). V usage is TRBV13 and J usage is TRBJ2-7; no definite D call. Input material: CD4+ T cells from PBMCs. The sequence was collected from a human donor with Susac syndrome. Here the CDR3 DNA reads TGTGCCAGCAGCTTTTCGGGCAGCTCCTACGAGCAGTACTTC. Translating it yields CASSFSGSSYEQYF.